This is a list of T cell receptor beta chains from one sample in a study of T cell changes during pregnancy in multiple sclerosis. TCRdb keeps only in-frame clones here, not all; method: immunoSEQ multiplex PCR. The sample lists about 72,000 clones; roughly 89% were seen once. The source was peripheral blood, collected in the third trimester of pregnancy. The receptors were sampled from a female donor in good health, enrolled as a control in a pregnancy study. The CDR3 runs from the conserved cysteine through the conserved F or W. The D gene is left open where the match is weak. Clone size is shown for a subset of rows, as once, few, many or a class of expanded clone.

j_call d_call v_call clone_size cdr3_length cdr3_nt cdr3_aa
TRBJ1-5 TRBD1 TRBV5-1 NA 16 TGCGCCAGCAGCTTGGCCCGGGACAGGGCCGATCAGCCCCAGCATTTT CASSLARDRADQPQHF
TRBJ2-2 NA TRBV27 once 15 TGTGCCAGCCAGGGGTTACAGGCCGGGACCGGGGAGCTGTTTTTT CASQGLQAGTGELFF
TRBJ2-7 NA TRBV10-2 few 12 TGCGCCAGCAGTGACGGGAGCAACGAGCAGTACTTC CASSDGSNEQYF
TRBJ1-4 NA TRBV19 NA 14 TGTGCCAGTAATAACAGGGCAACTAATGAAAAACTGTTTTTT CASNNRATNEKLFF
TRBJ1-2 NA TRBV18 NA 14 TGTGCCAGCTCACTTGGAGGGTTTATGTATGGCTACACCTTC CASSLGGFMYGYTF
TRBJ1-4 TRBD1 TRBV28 NA 13 TGTGCCATCACGACAGGGGGCGACGAAAAACTGTTTTTT CAITTGGDEKLFF
TRBJ2-7 TRBD2 TRBV7-6 NA 13 TGTGCCAGCAGCTTCGGGACTACCGCCGAGCAGTACTTC CASSFGTTAEQYF
TRBJ2-5 TRBD1 TRBV7-2 NA 13 TGTGCCAGCAGCTGGGGACAGCAAGAGACCCAGTACTTC CASSWGQQETQYF
TRBJ2-6 NA TRBV7-7 NA 17 TGTGCCAGCAGCTTAGATTTGCCAGGGGCTGGGGCCAACGTCCTGACTTTC CASSLDLPGAGANVLTF
TRBJ1-2 NA TRBV28 NA 15 TGTGCCAGGTTACTCTTCCGGCGCCCCAGGGATGGCTACACCTTC CARLLFRRPRDGYTF
TRBJ2-3 NA TRBV7-2 NA 14 TGTGCCAGCAGCTTACTAGCGAACACAGATACGCAGTATTTT CASSLLANTDTQYF
TRBJ1-3 TRBD1 TRBV5-3 NA 17 TGTGCCAGAAGCTTGGGGGGGGACAGTTGCTCTGGAAACACCATATATTTT CARSLGGDSCSGNTIYF
TRBJ1-5 NA TRBV7-2 NA 16 TGTGCCAGCAGCTTAAGATCAGGGAATATGGGTCAGCCCCAGCATTTT CASSLRSGNMGQPQHF
TRBJ1-4 NA TRBV5-1 NA 15 TGCGCCAGCAGTTCAGACCCGGGGGGTGGTGAAAAACTGTTTTTT CASSSDPGGGEKLFF
TRBJ1-5 TRBD1 TRBV2 NA 15 TGTGCCAGCGGGGACAGGGTAAGGAGCAATCAGCCCCAGCATTTT CASGDRVRSNQPQHF
TRBJ2-2 NA TRBV5-8 NA 15 TGTGCCAGCAGTTCCGGGACACGGAGCACCGGGGAGCTGTTTTTT CASSSGTRSTGELFF
TRBJ1-1 NA TRBV4-1 NA 12 TGCGCCAGCAGCCAGGGTTGGAGTGAAGCTTTCTTT CASSQGWSEAFF
TRBJ1-3 NA TRBV21-1 NA 17 TGTGCCACAAGATGGCCAGGCGACGTTTCCTCTGGAAACACCATATATTTT CATRWPGDVSSGNTIYF
TRBJ1-2 NA TRBV9 NA 14 TGTGCCAGCAGCGCCCTAAGGAGGGCCGATGGCTACACCTTC CASSALRRADGYTF
TRBJ1-2 NA TRBV19 once 15 TGTGCCAGTAGCCTAACAGGACGACCCGGGTATGGCTACACCTTC CASSLTGRPGYGYTF
TRBJ1-5 NA TRBV21-1 NA 15 TGTGCCAGCAGCCACCTGTGCCAGTTCAATCAGCCCCAGCATTTT CASSHLCQFNQPQHF
TRBJ2-1 NA TRBV5-1 NA 14 TGCGCCAGCAGCTTCACAGGGACCGACAATGAGCAGTTCTTC CASSFTGTDNEQFF
TRBJ2-2 TRBD2 TRBV19 NA 15 TGTGCCACCTCAGTTTGGGGGAGGGCCACCGGGGAGCTGTTTTTT CATSVWGRATGELFF
TRBJ1-2 TRBD1 TRBV27 NA 14 TGTGCCAGCAGCCTGGGACAGGGAGGATGGGGCTACACCTTC CASSLGQGGWGYTF
TRBJ2-2 TRBD2 TRBV19 NA 15 TGTGCCAGTAGTGTTCGGCGGGAGGGAACCGGGGAGCTGTTTTTT CASSVRREGTGELFF
TRBJ2-5 TRBD2 TRBV4-1 NA 16 TGCGCCAGCAGCCAGGGATCTAGCGGGGGGGGTATGACCCAGTACTTC CASSQGSSGGGMTQYF
TRBJ1-4 NA TRBV5-1 NA 15 TGCGCCAGCAGCTCTACAGGGAGGGCTAATGAAAAACTGTTTTTT CASSSTGRANEKLFF
TRBJ2-1 TRBD2 TRBV11-2 NA 17 TGTGCCAGCAGCCCCGGACTAGCGGGAACAAGGAGGGATGAGCAGTTCTTC CASSPGLAGTRRDEQFF